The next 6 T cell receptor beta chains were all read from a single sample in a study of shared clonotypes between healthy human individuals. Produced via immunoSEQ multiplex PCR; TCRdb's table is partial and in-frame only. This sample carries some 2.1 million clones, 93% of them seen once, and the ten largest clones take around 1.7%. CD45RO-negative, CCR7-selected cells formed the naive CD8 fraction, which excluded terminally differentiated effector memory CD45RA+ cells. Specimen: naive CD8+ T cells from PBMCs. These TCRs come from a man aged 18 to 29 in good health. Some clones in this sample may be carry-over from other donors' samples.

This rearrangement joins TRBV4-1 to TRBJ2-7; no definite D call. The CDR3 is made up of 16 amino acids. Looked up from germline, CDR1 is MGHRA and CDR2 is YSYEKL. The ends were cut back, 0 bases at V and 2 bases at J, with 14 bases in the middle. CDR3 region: CASSQEGLGVPYEQYF. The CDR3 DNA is TGCGCCAGCAGCCAAGAAGGTTTAGGAGTCCCCTACGAGCAGTACTTC.

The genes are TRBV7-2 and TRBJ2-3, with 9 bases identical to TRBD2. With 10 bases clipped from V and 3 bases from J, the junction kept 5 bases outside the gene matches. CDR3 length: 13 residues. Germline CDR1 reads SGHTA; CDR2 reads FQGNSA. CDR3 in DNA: TGTGCCACCGAGACTAGCGGAACAGATACGCAGTATTTT. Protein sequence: CATETSGTDTQYF.

Here the CDR3 reads CATGGRANTDTQYF. CDR3 in DNA: TGTGCCACCGGGGGCCGGGCCAACACAGATACGCAGTATTTT. The chain employs TRBV27 and TRBJ2-3; D is perhaps TRBD1 or TRBD2 (6 bases each). This CDR3 comprises 14 residues. V lost 10 bases and J lost 2, with 16 bases in between. Germline CDR1 MNHEY, CDR2 SMNVEV (reference sequence).

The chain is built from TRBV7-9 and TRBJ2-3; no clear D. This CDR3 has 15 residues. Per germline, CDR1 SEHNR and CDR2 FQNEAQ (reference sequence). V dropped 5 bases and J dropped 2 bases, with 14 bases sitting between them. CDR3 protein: CASSPKERNTDTQYF. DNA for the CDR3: TGTGCCAGCAGCCCGAAGGAGAGAAACACAGATACGCAGTATTTT.

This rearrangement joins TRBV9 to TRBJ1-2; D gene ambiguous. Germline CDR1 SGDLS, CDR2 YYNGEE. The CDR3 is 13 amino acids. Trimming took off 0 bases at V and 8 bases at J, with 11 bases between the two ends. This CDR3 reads CASSVGPPGGYTF. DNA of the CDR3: TGTGCCAGCAGCGTAGGCCCCCCGGGCGGCTACACCTTC.

CDR3 amino acids: CASRTVLYGYTF. The CDR3 nucleotides read TGTGCCAGCAGGACGGTTTTGTATGGCTACACCTTC. J is TRBJ1-2 and V is TRBV2; the D is unclear. CDR3 length: 12 residues. CDR1 and CDR2 (germline): SNHLY, FYNNEI. Trimming took 6 bases from V and 5 from J, leaving 10 bases between them.